This is a list of T cell receptor beta chains from one sample in a study of cytomegalovirus exposure and HLA in healthy donors. Clones were read by immunoSEQ multiplex PCR, and TCRdb kept only the in-frame ones, dropping some. This repertoire shows about 180,000 clones, almost 85% found once; its top ten account for more than 0.45%. The sample was PBMCs. The receptors come from a woman aged 45-59 years in good health and CMV-seronegative. CDR3s leave out the opening cysteine and the closing phenylalanine or tryptophan. Size values are once, few and many counts, or a class for expanded clones, and some rows have none.

CDR3aa | abundance | j_gene | v_gene
ASSYASSPLH | - | TRBJ1-6 | TRBV6-5
ASGGLSTLAKNSQY | - | TRBJ2-4 | TRBV28
ASSLGPLGGELF | - | TRBJ2-2 | TRBV4-1
ASSLGGGYGYT | - | TRBJ1-2 | TRBV27
ASSLGGTGGYQPQH | - | TRBJ1-5 | TRBV5-6
ASSQDRDTSYEQY | - | TRBJ2-7 | TRBV4-2
ASSPTLGTGGYEQY | once | TRBJ2-7 | TRBV5-1
ASSQDKPPYEQY | - | TRBJ2-7 | TRBV28
ASSELAGNNEQF | few | TRBJ2-1 | TRBV6-4
ASSQDTGGNTIY | once | TRBJ1-3 | TRBV4-2
ASSAQGISGETQY | once | TRBJ2-5 | TRBV5-8
ASSPLAGDSYEQY | - | TRBJ2-7 | TRBV9
ASSLLWTSGTRYNEQF | - | TRBJ2-1 | TRBV7-8
ASSLGTGTGNTIY | - | TRBJ1-3 | TRBV5-5
ASSIDGEDTQY | - | TRBJ2-3 | TRBV19
ASSYMTSGVYEQY | - | TRBJ2-7 | TRBV6-5
ARKMGLAGQGDTDTQY | - | TRBJ2-3 | TRBV28
ASRTSGGNYNEQF | once | TRBJ2-1 | TRBV18
ASKPLAGVTDTQY | - | TRBJ2-3 | TRBV28
ASSLLGLAGVSSYNEQF | - | TRBJ2-1 | TRBV7-9
ASSVGSGGPNTGELF | once | TRBJ2-2 | TRBV25-1
ASSPDSGRNTGELF | - | TRBJ2-2 | TRBV9
ASSKRDIQSNQPQH | - | TRBJ1-5 | TRBV21-1
ASSRGLAGSNTGELF | - | TRBJ2-2 | TRBV4-3
ASQRVNTDTQY | - | TRBJ2-3 | TRBV11-3
AWRTVLAGRSDTQY | - | TRBJ2-3 | TRBV30
ASHSGGTTGELF | - | TRBJ2-2 | TRBV10-3